These 15 T cell receptor beta chains were all obtained from the same sample, sequenced in a study of blood T cell repertoires in COVID-19. Clones were sequenced by immunoSEQ multiplex PCR, and TCRdb holds only the in-frame ones, with some missing. The sample has 65,000 to 70,000 clones; approximately 85% are singletons. The sample taken for sequencing was peripheral blood. These receptors came from a man older than 75 with acute or convalescent COVID-19.

This chain connects TRBV5-1 to TRBJ1-5; perhaps TRBD1 as D (5 bases). CDR1 and CDR2 from the germline V gene are SGHRS and YFSETQ. The CDR3 is made up of 14 amino acids. V lost 4 bases and J lost 4, with 12 bases in between. The CDR3 DNA reads as TGCGCCAGCAGCCATGGGGGGTTGAATCAGCCCCAGCATTTT. It encodes CASSHGGLNQPQHF.

The chain joins TRBV7-2 to TRBJ2-5, with a weak D call TRBD1 (6 bases). V was cut by 1 base and J by 5 bases, with 11 bases left in between. CDR1 and CDR2 (germline): SGHTA, FQGNSA. This CDR3 contains 14 residues. The CDR3 nucleotides read TGTGCCAGCAGCTTAGTTTACAGGGACGAGACCCAGTACTTC. It yields the protein CASSLVYRDETQYF.

The chain combines TRBV18 with TRBJ1-4, with 7 positions matching TRBD1. The trim removed 2 bases at V and 8 bases at J, leaving 8 bases unmatched. Germline V gene data show CDR1 as KGHSH and CDR2 as LQKENI. This CDR3 comprises 15 residues. The CDR3 coding sequence is TGTGCCAGCTCACCAGGGACAGACTTAAGAGAAAAACTGTTTTTT. This codes for CASSPGTDLREKLFF.

The gene calls are TRBV2 and TRBJ1-5; possibly TRBD1 for D (5 bases). The V end lost 8 bases, the J end lost 1 base, and 9 bases lay between the germline ends. Germline-derived CDR1 and CDR2 are SNHLY and FYNNEI. CDR3 size: 13 residues. The CDR3 sequence is CASAGQSNQPQHF. CDR3 DNA sequence: TGTGCCAGCGCGGGGCAGAGCAATCAGCCCCAGCATTTT.

V and J are TRBV2 and TRBJ1-5; 8 bases are a match to TRBD1. Germline CDR1 reads SNHLY; CDR2 reads FYNNEI. J was trimmed by 11 bases and V by 7 bases; bases with no gene match: 10. The CDR3 totals 13 residues. CDR3 loop: CASKSGGPGTQHF. As DNA, the CDR3 is TGTGCCAGCAAGTCAGGGGGCCCAGGGACCCAGCATTTT.

The chain is built from TRBV11-3 and TRBJ1-2, with TRBD1 matching 8 bases. Trimming cost V 5 bases and J 5 bases; bases outside gene matches: 7. The CDR3 extends over 14 amino acids. Per the germline V gene, CDR1 is SGHNT and CDR2 is YENEEA. The CDR3 DNA follows: TGTGCCAGCAGCCGGACAGGGTCTGTATATGGCTACACCTTC. Translation gives CASSRTGSVYGYTF.

The chain joins TRBV5-8 to TRBJ1-3, with D possibly matching TRBD1 (6 bases). Between the trimmed V and J ends, which lost 3 bases and 2 bases, there was a span of 12 bases. Germline V lookup: CDR1 SGHTS, CDR2 YDEGEE. The CDR3 has 15 amino acids. The CDR3 sequence is CASSYDRGTGNTIYF. The DNA of the CDR3 is TGTGCCAGCAGCTATGATAGGGGGACTGGAAACACCATATATTTT.

The rearrangement joins TRBV11-3 to TRBJ1-4; possibly TRBD1 for D (5 bases). V gave up 3 bases and J gave up 8 bases, with 13 bases separating them. Germline CDR1 SGHNT, CDR2 YENEEA. The CDR3 runs to 14 residues. The CDR3 reads CASSFLGQAEKLFF. The CDR3 DNA reads TGTGCCAGCAGCTTCTTGGGGCAGGCGGAAAAACTGTTTTTT.

This rearrangement joins TRBV5-5 to TRBJ2-3; TRBD2 matches 10 bases. Germline V gene data show CDR1 as SGHKS and CDR2 as YYEKEE (reference sequence). CDR3 length: 16 amino acids. The ends lost 3 bases at V and 2 bases at J; junction bases unmatched: 6. The CDR3, as DNA: TGTGCCAGCAGCTATGGAGCGGGAGGGCCCACAGATACGCAGTATTTT. Translated, it gives CASSYGAGGPTDTQYF.

J is TRBJ2-7 and V is TRBV15, with TRBD1 as a possible D gene (6 bases). V was trimmed by 4 bases and J by 3 bases, leaving 13 bases between them. The CDR3 contains 14 residues. CDR1 and CDR2 (germline): LNHNV, YYDKDF (reference sequence). In nucleotides, the CDR3 is TGTGCCACCAGCAATAGACAGGTCAACTACGAGCAGTACTTC. Protein: CATSNRQVNYEQYF.

This clone was found once. V gene TRBV25-1 combines with J gene TRBJ2-2, with a tentative D call TRBD2 (6 bases). V lost 2 bases to trimming and J lost 5 bases, with 9 bases between them. This CDR3 has 14 amino acids. CDR1 MGHDK and CDR2 SYGVNS come from the germline V gene. CDR3 DNA sequence: TGTGCCAGCAGTGAAGAACTAGCAACCGGGGAGCTGTTTTTT. Its translation: CASSEELATGELFF.

The chain carries TRBV27 and TRBJ1-2, with 10 nucleotides matching TRBD1. The CDR3 has 16 amino acids. V lost 2 bases to trimming and J lost 7 bases; unmatched junction nucleotides: 10. The germline CDR1 and CDR2 sequences are MNHEY and SMNVEV (reference sequence). CDR3 in DNA: TGTGCCAGCAGTTTAGGGGCAGGACAGGGGGTCATTGGCTACACCTTC. It translates to CASSLGAGQGVIGYTF.

The rearrangement joins TRBV10-2 to TRBJ2-7, with TRBD2 identical over 12 bases. V was clipped by 6 bases and J by 3 bases; unmatched bases: 6. The CDR3 is made up of 15 amino acids. CDR1 is WSHSY, CDR2 SAAADI, per germline. This CDR3 reads CASRQAGLAGYEQYF. The CDR3 DNA follows: TGCGCCAGCAGGCAGGCGGGACTAGCGGGCTACGAGCAGTACTTC.

Only a few counts were recorded for this clone. The chain links TRBV5-4 to TRBJ1-6; D remains ambiguous. CDR1 and CDR2 (germline): SGHNT, YYREEE (reference sequence). V was shortened by 0 bases and J by 4 bases, with 11 bases between the two germline ends. There are 16 residues in the CDR3. CDR3 DNA: TGTGCCAGCAGCTTGGGGCGAGACTCGTATAATTCACCCCTCCACTTT. Its protein product is CASSLGRDSYNSPLHF.

The rearrangement uses TRBV7-9 and TRBJ1-1; D unresolved. Germline CDR1 SEHNR, CDR2 FQNEAQ (reference sequence). The ends were cut back, 5 bases at V and 1 base at J, with 11 bases in the middle. The CDR3 is made up of 14 amino acids. CDR3 in amino acids: CASSEEGRNTEAFF. For the CDR3, the DNA is TGTGCCAGCAGCGAGGAGGGCAGGAACACTGAAGCTTTCTTT.